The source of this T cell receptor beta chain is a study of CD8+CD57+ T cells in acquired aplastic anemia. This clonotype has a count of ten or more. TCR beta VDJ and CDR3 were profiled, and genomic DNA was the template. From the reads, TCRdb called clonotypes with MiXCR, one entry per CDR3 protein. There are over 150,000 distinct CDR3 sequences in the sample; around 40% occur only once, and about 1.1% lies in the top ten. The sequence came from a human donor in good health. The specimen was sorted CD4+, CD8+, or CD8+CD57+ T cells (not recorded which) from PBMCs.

The CDR3 bases are TGTGCCAGCAGCTTAGGCAGGGGGCCCAAAGAGACCCAGTACTTC. Translated, it gives CASSLGRGPKETQYF. The chain combines TRBV7-2 with TRBJ2-5, with 8 bases lining up with TRBD1. Germline V gene data show CDR1 as SGHTA and CDR2 as FQGNSA. The V and J ends lost 1 base and 3 bases, in that order; junction bases with no gene match: 4. The CDR3 totals 15 residues. Variable domain in full (rest from reference TRBV7-2 and TRBJ2-5): GAGVSQSPSNKVTEKGKDVELRCDPISGHTALYWYRQSLGQGLEFLIYFQGNSAPDKSGLPSDRFSAERTGGSVSTLTIQRTQQEDSAVYLCASSLGRGPKETQYFGPGTRLLVL.